These 7 T cell receptor beta chains originate from one sample sequenced in a study of cytomegalovirus exposure and HLA in healthy donors. The PCR contained 60 Vbeta and 13 Jbeta primers. Only in-frame clones appear in the TCRdb table, and some are missing; sequencing was by immunoSEQ multiplex PCR. The table records 170,000 or so clones, 80% of them present only once. Sequencing used PBMCs. The receptors here all came from a middle-aged man in good health and CMV-seronegative.

The rearrangement links TRBV6-5 to TRBJ1-5; D may be TRBD1 (6 bases). This CDR3 has 13 amino acids. V was pared by 6 bases and J by 7 bases, with 13 bases between. CDR1 and CDR2 (germline): MNHEY, SVGAGI. The CDR3 DNA reads TGTGCCAGCAGAGCAAAACAGGGCCAGCCCCAGCATTTT. Translated, it gives CASRAKQGQPQHF.

The J gene is TRBJ1-5, the V gene TRBV6-1; D possibly corresponds to TRBD1 (6 bases). Trimming took off 3 bases at V and 5 bases at J, with 8 bases between the two ends. The germline V gene encodes CDR1 MNHNS and CDR2 SASEGT. The CDR3 has 13 amino acids. The CDR3 sequence: CASSETGYQPQHF. CDR3 nucleotides: TGTGCCAGCAGTGAGACAGGCTATCAGCCCCAGCATTTT.

The chain employs TRBV5-1 and TRBJ2-3; 8 nucleotides line up with TRBD2. J gave up 0 bases and V 6 bases, and 12 bases lay outside the gene matches. Germline CDR1 reads SGHRS; CDR2 reads YFSETQ. The CDR3 runs to 17 residues. CDR3 region: CASTFLAGRSSTDTQYF. The CDR3, as DNA: TGCGCCAGCACATTTCTAGCGGGCAGATCTAGCACAGATACGCAGTATTTT.

V and J are TRBV6-5 and TRBJ2-3, with D unresolved. Germline CDR1 MNHEY, CDR2 SVGAGI. Trimming took off 4 bases at V and 4 bases at J, with 6 bases between the two ends. This CDR3 has 12 residues. CDR3 nucleotide sequence: TGTGCCAGCAGTTCCTCCGCAGATACGCAGTATTTT. Amino acids: CASSSSADTQYF.

This rearrangement joins TRBV2 to TRBJ1-5, with D tentatively TRBD1 (6 bases). V was trimmed by 4 bases and J by 9 bases, leaving 22 bases between them. This CDR3 is 16 amino acids long. Germline CDR1 reads SNHLY; CDR2 reads FYNNEI. The CDR3 protein is CASSVIRTVLGRPQHF. The CDR3 region has the DNA TGTGCCAGCAGTGTCATAAGGACAGTTCTGGGGAGGCCCCAGCATTTT. Full variable domain (missing parts from reference TRBV2 and TRBJ1-5): EPEVTQTPSHQVTQMGQEVILRCVPISNHLYFYWYRQILGQKVEFLVSFYNNEISEKSEIFDDQFSVERPDGSNFTLKIRSTKLEDSAMYFCASSVIRTVLGRPQHFGDGTRLSIL.

This chain uses TRBV29-1 with TRBJ1-2, with 12 nucleotides matching TRBD1. V was clipped by 5 bases and J by 7 bases; unmatched bases: 5. In germline, CDR1 is SQVTM, CDR2 ANQGSEA. The CDR3 length is 13 residues. The CDR3 reads CSVTGTGGLGYTF. In DNA, the CDR3 is TGCAGCGTTACCGGGACAGGGGGCCTTGGCTACACCTTC.

Regarding this clone: Its ends do not fully match the called genes, so a read error is possible. The V gene is TRBV7-2, the J gene TRBJ1-2, with 7 positions matching TRBD1. Looked up from germline, CDR1 is SGHTA and CDR2 is FQGNSA. The CDR3 sequence is 14 residues long. CDR3 nucleotides: TGTGCCAGCAGCTCCGAGGGGGCTAACTATGGCTGCACCTTC. This encodes CASSSEGANYGCTF.